Listed below are T cell receptor beta chains from one sample, sequenced in a study of blood T cell repertoires in COVID-19. Assay used: immunoSEQ multiplex PCR; TCRdb lists only in-frame clones, some missing. Of roughly 51,000 clones listed, about nine tenths were seen once; the top ten hold over 6.5%. The sample taken for sequencing was peripheral blood. These receptors originate from a woman aged 60-75 years with active or convalescent COVID-19. Both conserved end residues are part of each CDR3. Each record gives: clone size, D gene, V gene, J gene, CDR3 protein, CDR3 DNA. A D gene is named only where the DNA matches it firmly. Not every row has a clone size; where given, it reads once, few, many or a size class.

-	-	TRBV6-5	TRBJ2-7	CASRDKSGIPYEQYF	TGTGCCAGCAGGGACAAATCGGGCATCCCCTACGAGCAGTACTTC
-	-	TRBV21-1	TRBJ1-1	CASTEDEAFF	TGTGCCAGCACTGAGGATGAAGCTTTCTTT
once	-	TRBV19	TRBJ1-4	CASRNGELGEKLFF	TGTGCCAGTCGTAACGGGGAGCTAGGTGAAAAACTGTTTTTT
-	TRBD1	TRBV6-2/TRBV6-3	TRBJ1-2	CASSYLTGVPAF	TGTGCCAGCAGTTACTTGACAGGGGTTCCAGCCTTC
-	-	TRBV6-5	TRBJ2-3	CAVGMGGTTDTQYF	TGTGCCGTTGGGATGGGGGGGACAACAGATACGCAGTATTTT
-	-	TRBV6-2/TRBV6-3	TRBJ1-3	CASSYGLSGNTIYF	TGTGCCAGCAGTTACGGACTCTCTGGAAACACCATATATTTT
-	-	TRBV7-2	TRBJ1-5	CASSFFIGQGAQPQHF	TGTGCCAGCAGCTTCTTTATTGGGCAGGGCGCGCAGCCCCAGCATTTT
-	-	TRBV10-3	TRBJ1-2	CAISPRVYYGYTF	TGTGCCATCAGCCCGAGAGTTTACTATGGCTACACCTTC
-	-	TRBV28	TRBJ1-5	CASSDNDPLQPQHF	TGTGCCAGCAGTGACAATGATCCCCTTCAGCCCCAGCATTTT
-	-	TRBV30	TRBJ1-1	CAWSQDREAFF	TGTGCCTGGAGTCAGGACAGAGAAGCTTTCTTT
-	-	TRBV19	TRBJ2-2	CASISRQNTGELFF	TGTGCCAGTATATCCCGACAGAACACCGGGGAGCTGTTTTTT
-	-	TRBV6-1	TRBJ1-5	CASSERISDPRGQPQHF	TGTGCCAGCAGTGAACGTATATCAGACCCAAGGGGGCAGCCCCAGCATTTT
-	-	TRBV12-3/TRBV12-4	TRBJ2-1	CASTVGGNNEQFF	TGTGCCAGCACAGTCGGCGGAAACAATGAGCAGTTCTTC
-	-	TRBV18	TRBJ2-3	CASSEKRVSTDTQYF	TGTGCCAGCTCGGAGAAGCGGGTGAGCACAGATACGCAGTATTTT
-	-	TRBV11-2	TRBJ1-1	CASSLESYRWTNTEAFF	TGTGCCAGCAGCTTAGAATCTTACAGGTGGACGAACACTGAAGCTTTCTTT
few	-	TRBV28	TRBJ1-5	CASKGQVDQPQHF	TGTGCCAGCAAGGGACAAGTAGATCAGCCCCAGCATTTT
-	-	TRBV4-1	TRBJ1-2	CASSQGNFYGYTF	TGCGCCAGCAGCCAAGGAAACTTCTATGGCTACACCTTC
-	-	TRBV24-1	TRBJ1-5	CATSDPNQPQHF	TGTGCCACCAGTGACCCAAATCAGCCCCAGCATTTT
-	-	TRBV10-2	TRBJ2-7	CASKHRDSYEQYF	TGCGCCAGCAAACATCGGGATTCCTACGAGCAGTACTTC
-	TRBD1	TRBV9	TRBJ2-7	CASSVRQGNNEQYF	TGTGCCAGCAGCGTCCGACAGGGAAACAACGAGCAGTACTTC
once	-	TRBV30	TRBJ1-5	CAWSVNSGANQPQHF	TGTGCCTGGAGTGTAAATAGCGGGGCCAATCAGCCCCAGCATTTT
-	TRBD1	TRBV27	TRBJ1-2	CASSLRSDRGGSGYTF	TGTGCCAGCAGTCTAAGATCAGACAGGGGAGGATCTGGCTACACCTTC
-	-	TRBV28	TRBJ2-5	CASSLRTPQETQYF	TGTGCCAGCAGTTTACGGACTCCCCAAGAGACCCAGTACTTC
-	-	TRBV3-1/TRBV3-2	TRBJ1-1	CASSDGWNTEAFF	TGTGCCAGCAGCGACGGGTGGAACACTGAAGCTTTCTTT
-	TRBD2	TRBV3-1/TRBV3-2	TRBJ2-7	CASSPRLAGVYEQYF	TGTGCCAGCAGCCCCCGACTAGCGGGAGTATACGAGCAGTACTTC
-	TRBD1	TRBV19	TRBJ1-5	CASSIVTGVSNQPQHF	TGTGCCAGTAGTATAGTTACAGGGGTTAGCAATCAGCCCCAGCATTTT
-	TRBD1	TRBV2	TRBJ1-2	CASRGDRVTYGYTF	TGTGCCAGCAGGGGGGACAGGGTAACATATGGCTACACCTTC
-	-	TRBV9	TRBJ1-4	CASSSGQINEKLFF	TGTGCCAGCAGCTCTGGACAGATTAATGAAAAACTGTTTTTT
-	-	TRBV9	TRBJ2-1	CASSVEWGGAYNEQFF	TGTGCCAGCAGCGTAGAGTGGGGAGGCGCCTACAATGAGCAGTTCTTC
-	-	TRBV24-1	TRBJ1-1	CATRPPGMNTEAFF	TGTGCCACCCGCCCCCCCGGGATGAACACTGAAGCTTTCTTT
-	-	TRBV19	TRBJ1-3	CASSINPGGNTIYF	TGTGCCAGTAGTATAAACCCAGGCGGAAACACCATATATTTT
-	-	TRBV28	TRBJ1-4	CASTADRLGEKLFF	TGTGCCAGCACCGCTGACAGGTTGGGTGAAAAACTGTTTTTT
once	TRBD1	TRBV7-2	TRBJ2-2	CASSPRGLDTGELFF	TGTGCCAGCAGCCCCAGGGGGTTGGACACCGGGGAGCTGTTTTTT
-	-	TRBV9	TRBJ1-5	CASSVGAAPANQPQHF	TGTGCCAGCAGCGTAGGAGCGGCCCCAGCTAATCAGCCCCAGCATTTT
once	TRBD1	TRBV9	TRBJ2-1	CASSSGTGGYNEQFF	TGTGCCAGCAGCTCTGGGACAGGGGGGTACAATGAGCAGTTCTTC
-	-	TRBV25-1	TRBJ2-7	CASSVLEGGYGEQYF	TGTGCCAGCAGTGTTCTTGAGGGGGGGTACGGGGAGCAGTACTTC
-	-	TRBV25-1	TRBJ1-2	CASSETRQGIYGYTF	TGTGCCAGCAGTGAAACAAGGCAGGGGATCTATGGCTACACCTTC
few	TRBD1	TRBV7-9	TRBJ1-1	CASSTGGPTEAFF	TGTGCCAGCAGTACAGGGGGCCCCACTGAAGCTTTCTTT
-	TRBD1	TRBV30	TRBJ1-6	CAWIERDRGLLGTLHF	TGTGCCTGGATTGAGAGGGACAGGGGGCTCTTGGGCACCCTCCACTTT
few	-	TRBV7-9	TRBJ1-2	CASSLGAQSYGYTF	TGTGCCAGCAGCTTAGGGGCCCAGAGTTATGGCTACACCTTC
-	-	TRBV2	TRBJ1-2	CASGSSTVTYGYTF	TGTGCCAGCGGATCATCCACAGTGACCTATGGCTACACCTTC
-	TRBD1	TRBV7-2	TRBJ2-1	CASSLVSGGGYNEQFF	TGTGCCAGCAGCTTAGTATCAGGGGGCGGTTACAATGAGCAGTTCTTC